Listed below are T cell receptor beta chains from one sample, sequenced in a study of T cell responses to AZD1222 COVID-19 vaccine. Assay used: immunoSEQ multiplex PCR; TCRdb lists only in-frame clones, some missing. The sample shows around 84,000 clones, around 87% of them seen only once. The sample consisted of peripheral blood, taken on day 0 of AZD1222 vaccination. The receptors here all came from an adult in good health. Each CDR3 is given with its conserved first and last residue. The D gene is left open where the match is weak. Clone size is stated in some rows and not others, as once, few, many or a class when expanded.

J,D,size,V,DNA,CDR3
TRBJ2-1,TRBD1,.,TRBV15,TGTGCCACCAGCAGAGGAGAGGGGGCGCCTTACAATGAGCAGTTCTTC,CATSRGEGAPYNEQFF
TRBJ1-2,TRBD1,.,TRBV9,TGTGCCAGCAGCGGCCGGCCGGACAGGGACTATGGCTACACCTTC,CASSGRPDRDYGYTF
TRBJ2-2,.,many,TRBV5-1,TGCGCCAGCAGCTTCCGACTCAGAACTCAGAACACCGGGGAGCTGTTTTTT,CASSFRLRTQNTGELFF
TRBJ1-6,TRBD1,.,TRBV5-4,TGTGCCAGCAGCTTCGGACAGGCAGAGTCACCCCTCCACTTT,CASSFGQAESPLHF
TRBJ2-3,.,.,TRBV19,TGTGCCAGTAGAGGTATAAATACGCAGTATTTT,CASRGINTQYF
TRBJ2-3,.,.,TRBV10-1,TGCGCCAGCAGTGAGGCCAGTAGCACAGATACGCAGTATTTT,CASSEASSTDTQYF
TRBJ2-1,TRBD2,.,TRBV10-3,TGTGCCATCAATCCGGGACTAGCGGACAATGAGCAGTTCTTC,CAINPGLADNEQFF
TRBJ2-2,.,.,TRBV28,TGTGCCAGCAGGGGGACGATCAGAACCGGGGAGCTGTTTTTT,CASRGTIRTGELFF
TRBJ2-5,.,once,TRBV14,TGTGCCAGCAGCCAAGACAGGGCCGAGACCCAGTACTTC,CASSQDRAETQYF
TRBJ2-1,.,.,TRBV11-2,TGTGCCAGCAGCTTAGGGGGGCTTTATGAGCAGTTCTTC,CASSLGGLYEQFF
TRBJ2-1,.,.,TRBV7-3,TGTGCCAGCAGCTTGCAGGGTCCCAATGAGCAGTTCTTC,CASSLQGPNEQFF
TRBJ2-3,.,.,TRBV6-1,TGTGCCAGCAGTGAAGCGAGGGGCAACACAGATACGCAGTATTTT,CASSEARGNTDTQYF
TRBJ2-3,.,once,TRBV29-1,TGCAGCGTTGAAACAGATCCGCAGTATTTT,CSVETDPQYF
TRBJ1-4,TRBD1,.,TRBV28,TGTGCCAGCAGACAGGGGAGTGAAAAACTGTTTTTT,CASRQGSEKLFF
TRBJ1-1,.,few,TRBV19,TGTGCCAGTAGTATGGCTAGGCAGGGTGACACTGAAGCTTTCTTT,CASSMARQGDTEAFF
TRBJ2-5,.,.,TRBV3-1/TRBV3-2,TGTGCCAGCAGCCAAGAGAAAGGACCACCAGAGACCCAGTACTTC,CASSQEKGPPETQYF
TRBJ2-1,TRBD1,.,TRBV23-1,TGCGCCAGCACCCGGACAGGGAGCTCCTACAATGAGCAGTTCTTC,CASTRTGSSYNEQFF
TRBJ2-1,TRBD2,.,TRBV6-5,TGTGCCAGTAGACTAGCGGGAGATCTTGAGCAGTTCTTC,CASRLAGDLEQFF
TRBJ2-6,TRBD1,.,TRBV11-1,TGTGCCAGCAGCTTCACAGGGGCTGGGGCCAACGTCCTGACTTTC,CASSFTGAGANVLTF
TRBJ2-5,.,.,TRBV15,TGTGCCACCAGCAGAGAGGCTAGCGAGACCCAGTACTTC,CATSREASETQYF
TRBJ2-7,TRBD2,.,TRBV25-1,TGTGCCAGCAGTGATAGGCTCCGCGGGGGCTCCTACGAGCAGTACTTC,CASSDRLRGGSYEQYF
TRBJ2-3,.,once,TRBV5-1,TGCGCCAGCAGCTTGGGCTTGGGAGGTGTATCCACAGATACGCAGTATTTT,CASSLGLGGVSTDTQYF
TRBJ2-5,TRBD2,.,TRBV18,TGTGCCAGCTCCCCCGCTCGAGGGAGGGCCCTGGAGACCCAGTACTTC,CASSPARGRALETQYF
TRBJ1-3,.,.,TRBV28,TGTGCCAGCAGTTTGTGGGGGGTCTCTGGAAACACCATATATTTT,CASSLWGVSGNTIYF
TRBJ1-3,.,.,TRBV28,TGTGCCAGCAGTTTAACAACGACTGGAAACACCATATATTTT,CASSLTTTGNTIYF
TRBJ2-6,.,.,TRBV4-2,TGTGCCAGCAGCCAAGCCTCGGGCTCTGGGGCCAACGTCCTGACTTTC,CASSQASGSGANVLTF
TRBJ1-2,.,.,TRBV5-1,TGCGCCAGCAGCTTCCGGACCGGGCAGTCAGAGGGCTACACCTTC,CASSFRTGQSEGYTF
TRBJ2-3,TRBD1,.,TRBV9,TGTGCCAGCAGCTCCCAGACAGGGCTTAGCACAGATACGCAGTATTTT,CASSSQTGLSTDTQYF
TRBJ2-7,.,few,TRBV28,TGTGCCAGCAGTTTATTAGGGGGGCAGATCGAGCAGTACTTC,CASSLLGGQIEQYF
TRBJ2-7,TRBD2,.,TRBV15,TGTGCCACCAGCTCCGGACTAGCGGGAGACGAGCAGTACTTC,CATSSGLAGDEQYF
TRBJ1-2,.,.,TRBV28,TGTGCCAGCAGTTTCGTGGGGATTCGGTATGGCTACACCTTC,CASSFVGIRYGYTF
TRBJ2-5,TRBD1,.,TRBV6-6,TGTGCCAGCAGTTACTGGGGACAGGGGGGGCGAGAGACCCAGTACTTC,CASSYWGQGGRETQYF
TRBJ1-2,.,.,TRBV30,TGTGCCTGGAGTAGAGACAGGCCCAGAGGCTACACCTTC,CAWSRDRPRGYTF
TRBJ2-2,TRBD1,.,TRBV7-8,TGTGCCAGCAGCGGGTGGACAGGGGCCGGGGAGCTGTTTTTT,CASSGWTGAGELFF
TRBJ2-7,TRBD2,.,TRBV7-2,TGTGCCAGCAGCGTGGGGCGGGAGGGCTACGAGCAGTACTTC,CASSVGREGYEQYF
TRBJ1-5,.,.,TRBV5-5,TGTGCCAGCAGCCCGACCCCGGACGGTAATCAGCCCCAGCATTTT,CASSPTPDGNQPQHF
TRBJ2-7,.,few,TRBV2,TGTGCCAGCAGTGAAGTGTGGCTACGCTCCTACGAGCAGTACTTC,CASSEVWLRSYEQYF
TRBJ1-4,.,.,TRBV7-9,TGTGCCAGCAGCTTAGCGGCAGAGGCCAATGAAAAACTGTTTTTT,CASSLAAEANEKLFF
TRBJ2-7,.,.,TRBV10-3,TGTGCCATCACAGGGGGAGGGCCTGTCGAGCAGTACTTC,CAITGGGPVEQYF
TRBJ2-7,.,.,TRBV4-3,TGCGCCAGCAGCCAAGAATTCAGGTACGAGCAGTACTTC,CASSQEFRYEQYF
TRBJ2-3,.,.,TRBV12-3/TRBV12-4,TGTGCCAGCAGTTTATCCTGGCAGTCGACGCAGTATTTT,CASSLSWQSTQYF
TRBJ1-1,.,.,TRBV3-1/TRBV3-2,TGTGCCAGCAGCCAAAGAGTGGTGCCTGAAGCTTTCTTT,CASSQRVVPEAFF
TRBJ2-7,TRBD2,.,TRBV4-2,TGTGCCAGCAGCCAAGGGCCTAGCGGGATAGAGAACTCCTACGAGCAGTACTTC,CASSQGPSGIENSYEQYF
TRBJ2-7,TRBD2,.,TRBV28,TGTGCCAGCAGGGGGCCGAAAAGCCTCACTAGCGGGAGGCACGAGCAGTACTTC,CASRGPKSLTSGRHEQYF
TRBJ1-6,TRBD1,.,TRBV7-3,TGTGCCAGCAGCCGCAAGGGGACAGGGTATAATTCACCCCTCCACTTT,CASSRKGTGYNSPLHF
TRBJ2-7,TRBD1,.,TRBV19,TGTGCCAGTACCCCAGGGGGCTCCTACGAGCAGTACTTC,CASTPGGSYEQYF
TRBJ2-2,.,.,TRBV19,TGTGCCAGTAGTATTGAGGTCGACACCGGGGAGCTGTTTTTT,CASSIEVDTGELFF
TRBJ2-1,.,.,TRBV7-2,TGTGCCAGCAGCTTACGAGTGGGAGAAGGGATTTACAATGAGCAGTTCTTC,CASSLRVGEGIYNEQFF
TRBJ2-1,TRBD2,.,TRBV5-1,TGCGCCAGCAGCTTGGGTGGGGGGGACAATGAGCAGTTCTTC,CASSLGGGDNEQFF
TRBJ2-2,TRBD2,.,TRBV27,TGTGCCAGCAGTTTAATAGCGGGGGTCCTCACCGGGGAGCTGTTTTTT,CASSLIAGVLTGELFF